Presented here are 15 T cell receptor beta chains from one specimen sequenced in a study of OX40 agonist ivuxolimab in advanced cancers. TCRdb's copy holds only in-frame clones and misses some; the assay was immunoSEQ multiplex PCR. Of roughly 20,000 clones listed, roughly 80% are singletons. The material sequenced was CD4+ or CD8+ T cells sorted from blood, taken in a trial of the OX40 agonist ivuxolimab. The source is an adult with an advanced solid tumor such as melanoma, head and neck, liver or kidney cancer.

By share of the sample, this clone is medium-sized. V and J are TRBV29-1 and TRBJ2-7; tentatively, D is TRBD1 or TRBD2 (5 bases each). The CDR3 is 13 residues long. The V end lost 4 bases, the J end lost 4 bases, and 14 bases lay between the germline ends. In germline, CDR1 is SQVTM, CDR2 ANQGSEA. CDR3 protein: CSVVGQGVYEQYF. Here the CDR3 DNA reads TGCAGCGTTGTAGGCCAGGGAGTTTACGAGCAGTACTTC.

This clone has only one observation. V usage is TRBV7-9 and J usage is TRBJ1-4, with 8 bases aligning to TRBD1. CDR3 length: 16 residues. CDR1 and CDR2 from the germline V gene are SEHNR and FQNEAQ (reference sequence). J lost 0 bases, V lost 2 bases, and 2 bases had no gene match. In nucleotides, the CDR3 is TGTGCCAGCAGCTTACAGGGGGCTTCAACTAATGAAAAACTGTTTTTT. Translated: CASSLQGASTNEKLFF.

This clone was picked up one time. The chain employs TRBV5-6 and TRBJ2-3; TRBD2 agrees at 11 bases. The germline gives CDR1 SGHDT, CDR2 YYEEEE. J was trimmed by 3 bases and V by 0 bases; bases with no gene match: 6. This CDR3 is built from 17 residues. The CDR3 DNA is TGTGCCAGCAGCTTGGCTGCTAGCGGGAGGATTACAGATACGCAGTATTTT. Its protein product is CASSLAASGRITDTQYF.

The chain combines TRBV11-1 with TRBJ2-3, with TRBD2 matching over 7 bases. V shed 1 base and J 2 bases; nucleotides not matched to a gene: 9. Germline V lookup: CDR1 SGHAT, CDR2 FQDESV (reference sequence). There are 17 residues in the CDR3. The CDR3 sequence: CASSLGVAGEDTDTQYF. In DNA, the CDR3 is TGTGCCAGCAGCTTAGGGGTGGCGGGAGAGGACACAGATACGCAGTATTTT.

V usage is TRBV29-1 and J usage is TRBJ2-1, with D unresolved. V shed 7 bases and J shed 7 bases, with 8 bases lying between them. CDR1 and CDR2 from the germline V gene are SQVTM and ANQGSEA. CDR3 length: 10 amino acids. This chain's CDR3 is CSAGINEQFF. The CDR3 region has the DNA TGCAGCGCCGGAATAAATGAGCAGTTCTTC.

This chain connects TRBV9 to TRBJ2-2, with TRBD1 matching over 10 bases. Germline V gene data show CDR1 as SGDLS and CDR2 as YYNGEE. The CDR3 runs to 11 residues. Here the CDR3 DNA reads TGTGCGACAGGGGGCTACGGGGAGCTGTTTTTT. It codes for CATGGYGELFF.

By its share, this clone is medium-sized. V is TRBV6-6 and J is TRBJ2-1; no clear D. This CDR3 region has 13 residues. The V end lost 0 bases, the J end lost 9 bases, and 9 bases lay between the germline ends. Germline CDR1 reads MNHNY; CDR2 reads SVGAGI (reference sequence). CDR3 nucleotides: TGTGCCAGCAGTTACTCTGCGCGGATTGAGCAGTTCTTC. It yields the protein CASSYSARIEQFF.

CDR3 coding DNA: TGCGCCAGCAGCCTAGTGCCTGGGGGTGGGAATCAGCCCCAGCATTTT. Amino acid sequence: CASSLVPGGGNQPQHF. V gene TRBV4-1 combines with J gene TRBJ1-5, with a weak D call TRBD1 (5 bases). Germline assignment: CDR1 MGHRA and CDR2 YSYEKL. The CDR3 runs to 16 residues. V was trimmed by 4 bases and J by 4 bases, leaving 17 bases between them.

The chain combines TRBV7-6 with TRBJ2-1; D gene unclear. Trimming removed 3 bases at V and 4 bases at J, with 7 bases between. The CDR3 runs to 13 residues. Per the germline V gene, CDR1 is SGHVS and CDR2 is FNYEAQ. This CDR3 reads CASSFGVYNEQFF. The CDR3 region has the DNA TGTGCCAGCAGCTTTGGGGTTTACAATGAGCAGTTCTTC.

CDR3: CASNTRLDRGPRSAYEQYF. The CDR3 bases are TGCGCCAGCAACACCCGTTTGGACAGGGGGCCTAGATCGGCCTACGAGCAGTACTTC. V gene TRBV5-1 combines with J gene TRBJ2-7; TRBD1 matches 11 bases. Trimming cost V 6 bases and J 2 bases; bases outside gene matches: 19. The CDR3 is 19 amino acids. CDR1 is SGHRS and CDR2 is YFSETQ in the germline V gene.

By sample fraction, this clone is hyperexpanded. This chain uses TRBV28 with TRBJ1-1, with D perhaps matching TRBD1 (5 bases). Germline loops: CDR1 MDHEN, CDR2 SYDVKM. V lost 2 bases, J lost 0 bases, and 7 bases lay in between. This CDR3 has 14 residues. The CDR3 is CASSLGTVNTEAFF. In DNA, the CDR3 is TGTGCCAGCAGTTTAGGGACGGTGAACACTGAAGCTTTCTTT.

This chain uses TRBV4-1 with TRBJ2-7; 9 positions match TRBD2. There are 17 residues in the CDR3. Germline values: CDR1 MGHRA, CDR2 YSYEKL. J lost 4 bases, V lost 8 bases, and 18 bases had no gene match. The DNA for the CDR3 is TGCGCCAGCTCGCTGGGCCTAGCGGGAAATTCTGGATACGAGCAGTACTTC. Its translation is CASSLGLAGNSGYEQYF.

J is TRBJ2-7 and V is TRBV5-6; 8 bases are a match to TRBD1. The CDR3 sequence is 17 residues long. V lost 0 bases to trimming and J lost 0 bases; unmatched junction nucleotides: 8. Germline assignment: CDR1 SGHDT and CDR2 YYEEEE. CDR3 bases: TGTGCCAGCAGCTTGGATTACAGGGGGGTTGCCTCCTACGAGCAGTACTTC. Its translation: CASSLDYRGVASYEQYF.

This clone was seen more than once but under ten times. CDR3 coding DNA: TGTGCCAGCAGTTTGTCGGGACAGGCAGGTCAGCCCCAGCATTTT. Amino acids: CASSLSGQAGQPQHF. The rearrangement links TRBV27 to TRBJ1-5; 8 bases line up with TRBD1. Trimming cost V 3 bases and J 6 bases; bases outside gene matches: 7. The CDR3 extends over 15 amino acids. Germline CDR1 and CDR2: MNHEY and SMNVEV (reference sequence).

J is TRBJ1-2 and V is TRBV4-1, with D unclear. Deletions cut 1 base from V and 4 bases from J, with 7 bases between. Germline V lookup: CDR1 MGHRA, CDR2 YSYEKL. The CDR3 is made up of 13 amino acids. Here the CDR3 reads CASSQVNFYGYTF. CDR3 bases: TGCGCCAGCAGCCAAGTGAATTTCTATGGCTACACCTTC.